This TCR beta chain was sequenced in a study of PD-L1 blockade in urothelial cancer. The wider study: Most patients, about nine tenths of the roughly 29, were males with bladder-origin cancer.

TCRdb's copy holds only in-frame clones and misses some; the assay was immunoSEQ multiplex PCR. The sample carries around 45,000 clones, 88% recorded once. Comment on this clone: Antigen unknown.

The study's findings and limits: Stronger expansion of tumor-associated clones in blood at 3 weeks distinguished durable-benefit patients.

Material: PBMCs, obtained around atezolizumab (anti-PD-L1) treatment. This sequence was found in a woman aged 55-69 years with urothelial cancer.

CDR3 DNA: TGTGCCAGCAGCTTCTCACAGGCCACAGATACGCAGTATTTT. The encoded protein is CASSFSQATDTQYF. This chain connects TRBV7-3 to TRBJ2-3; TRBD1 might be the D (5 bases). V lost 3 bases and J 2 bases, leaving 9 bases between the germline ends. The CDR3 loop spans 14 amino acids. Germline CDR1 and CDR2: SGHTA and FQGTGA.